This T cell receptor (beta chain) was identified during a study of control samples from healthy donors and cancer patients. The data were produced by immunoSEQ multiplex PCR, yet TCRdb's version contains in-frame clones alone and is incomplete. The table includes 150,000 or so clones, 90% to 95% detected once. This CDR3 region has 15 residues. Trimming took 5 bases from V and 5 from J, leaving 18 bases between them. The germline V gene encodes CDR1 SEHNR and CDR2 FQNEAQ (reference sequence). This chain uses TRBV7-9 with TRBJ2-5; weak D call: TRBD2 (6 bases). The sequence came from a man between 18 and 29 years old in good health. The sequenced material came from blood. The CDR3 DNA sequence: TGTGCCAGCAGCCCCCGGTCATCTCGGGGGGAGACCCAGTACTTC. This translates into CASSPRSSRGETQYF.